This T cell receptor (beta chain) is drawn from a study of molecular identifiers for immune sequencing clone quantification. Via MiXCR, TCRdb re-called the PCR reads, giving one row per CDR3 protein. The sample includes approximately 590,000 distinct CDR3 sequences, 25% of them seen just once. The CDR3 has 14 amino acids. Germline CDR1 SGHNT, CDR2 YYREEE (reference sequence). Trimming shortened V by 4 bases and J by 2 bases, and 13 bases separated the two germline ends. The gene calls are TRBV5-4 and TRBJ2-7; possible D gene TRBD1, 6 bases. The sequence was obtained from a human donor in good health. Some libraries in this study had Jurkat cell RNA spiked in. Sequencing input: naive CD8+ T cells from blood, with Jurkat cell RNA spiked in. As to subset: FACS-sorted CD8+CD4-CCR7+CD45RA+ naive T cells. As DNA, the CDR3 is TGTGCCAGCAGCCAAGACAGGTGGCCCTACGAGCAGTACTTC. Translated: CASSQDRWPYEQYF.